The clone carrying this T cell receptor (beta chain) was counted only a few times. The antigen remains unidentified. The data are from a study of cytomegalovirus exposure and HLA in healthy donors. Study details: A prior study identified roughly 110 million unique TCR beta sequences from 180 million or so T cells.

Germline V lookup: CDR1 MNHNS, CDR2 SASEGT. The CDR3 is 15 amino acids. The ends were cut back, 7 bases at V and 5 bases at J, with 20 bases in the middle. Study-level findings and limits: TCR beta chains numbering more than 150 were designated cytomegalovirus-associated. Usually a TCR sequence was rare, but some public TCRs were found in many donors.

The PCR ran on 60 Vbeta and 13 Jbeta primers. In the source study's methods: About 9.9 million of the roughly 77 million unique TCR beta chains counted in a later analysis were shared. Assay used: immunoSEQ multiplex PCR; TCRdb lists only in-frame clones, some missing. That table gives V, J and clone size, and the DNA gave D and trimming. The data hold roughly 200,000 clones, with 75% to 85% observed a single time. The TCR sequence derives from a woman aged 55 to 70 in good health and CMV-seropositive. What was sequenced was PBMCs. The V gene is TRBV6-1, the J gene TRBJ1-2; D not resolved. CDR3 region: CASTRHSNQNYGYTF. In DNA form, the CDR3 reads TGTGCCAGCACTCGACACTCGAACCAAAATTATGGCTACACCTTC.